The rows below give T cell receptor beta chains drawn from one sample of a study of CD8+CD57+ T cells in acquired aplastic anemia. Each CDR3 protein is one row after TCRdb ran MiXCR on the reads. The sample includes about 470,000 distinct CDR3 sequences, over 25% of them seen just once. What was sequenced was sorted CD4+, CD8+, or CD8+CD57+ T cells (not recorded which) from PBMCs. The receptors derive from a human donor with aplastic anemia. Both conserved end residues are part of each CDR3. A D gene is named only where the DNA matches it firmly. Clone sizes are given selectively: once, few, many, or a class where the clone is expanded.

DNA: TGTGCCAGCAGCCCGGGGGACAGCGCCTACGAGCAGTACTTC
CDR3: CASSPGDSAYEQYF
J: TRBJ2-7
D: -
V: TRBV7-2
length: 14
size: few

DNA: TGTGCCAGCACAGAAGGGGGGCTCGGCACAGATACGCAGTATTTT
CDR3: CASTEGGLGTDTQYF
J: TRBJ2-3
D: -
V: TRBV2
length: 15
size: -

DNA: TGTGCCAGCAGTGACAGGGAGGGTCAGCCCCAGCATTTT
CDR3: CASSDREGQPQHF
J: TRBJ1-5
D: -
V: TRBV2
length: 13
size: many

DNA: TGTGCCACCAGCAGAGACAGTCAGAGCTCCTACGAGCAGTACTTC
CDR3: CATSRDSQSSYEQYF
J: TRBJ2-7
D: -
V: TRBV15
length: 15
size: few

DNA: TGTGCCAGCAGCCCCTCCGGGACAGGGCGCGGCTACACCTTC
CDR3: CASSPSGTGRGYTF
J: TRBJ1-2
D: TRBD1
V: TRBV7-2
length: 14
size: many

DNA: TGCAGCGTTGAAAGGGAGGCCTCGGAGACCCAGTACTTC
CDR3: CSVEREASETQYF
J: TRBJ2-5
D: -
V: TRBV29-1
length: 13
size: -

DNA: TGCAGTGCTAGTTTGCCAGGGGGTGCTTACGAGCAGTACTTC
CDR3: CSASLPGGAYEQYF
J: TRBJ2-7
D: TRBD1
V: TRBV20-1
length: 14
size: many

DNA: TGTGCCAGCAGTGAAGTATTAGGGGAGTATGGCTACACCTTC
CDR3: CASSEVLGEYGYTF
J: TRBJ1-2
D: -
V: TRBV2
length: 14
size: many

DNA: TGTGCCAGCAGCCACGGACAGAACTATGGCTACACCTTC
CDR3: CASSHGQNYGYTF
J: TRBJ1-2
D: -
V: TRBV7-9
length: 13
size: many

DNA: TGTGCCAGTAGGCTGCAGGGGCGGAACACTGAAGCTTTCTTT
CDR3: CASRLQGRNTEAFF
J: TRBJ1-1
D: -
V: TRBV19
length: 14
size: many

DNA: TGTGCCAGCAGCAAACAGACAGGGGCCAGCACAGATACGCAGTATTTT
CDR3: CASSKQTGASTDTQYF
J: TRBJ2-3
D: TRBD1
V: TRBV9
length: 16
size: -

DNA: TGTGCCAGCAGCCAAGATCACTCAGGGGGACTCTATGGCTACACCTTC
CDR3: CASSQDHSGGLYGYTF
J: TRBJ1-2
D: TRBD1
V: TRBV3-1
length: 16
size: -

DNA: TGTGCCACGGGACAGGGAGCTAACTATGGCTACACCTTC
CDR3: CATGQGANYGYTF
J: TRBJ1-2
D: TRBD1
V: TRBV10-3
length: 13
size: many

DNA: TGTGCCTCGTCAAATTTGGCGGCAACTAATGAAAAACTGTTTTTT
CDR3: CASSNLAATNEKLFF
J: TRBJ1-4
D: -
V: TRBV10-3
length: 15
size: -

DNA: TGTGCCAGCAGGAAAGAACGTAGGGACGGGTATGGCTACACCTTC
CDR3: CASRKERRDGYGYTF
J: TRBJ1-2
D: -
V: TRBV19
length: 15
size: few